This T cell receptor beta chain was found in a study of shared clonotypes between healthy human individuals. Whole-study results and caveats: The low donor count limited represented genetic and exposure-history diversity.

Unsorted PBMCs provided DNA that was sequenced on ten immunoSEQ deep assay plates. The data were produced by immunoSEQ multiplex PCR, yet TCRdb's version contains in-frame clones alone and is incomplete. The sample consists of around 500,000 clones, about 85% of them appearing once. CDR1 MRHNA and CDR2 SNTAGT come from the germline V gene. V dropped 5 bases and J dropped 1 base, with 8 bases sitting between them. The CDR3 spans 13 residues. Points on this clone: Its antigen is undetermined.

The specimen was PBMCs. V is TRBV6-4 and J is TRBJ1-1; possible D gene TRBD1, 6 bases. The TCR sequence derives from a woman aged 40 to 50 in good health. Some clones in this sample may be carry-over from other donors' samples. The CDR3 reads CASSSGENTEAFF. CDR3 sequence (DNA): TGTGCCAGCAGTTCAGGGGAGAACACTGAAGCTTTCTTT.